A single sample is the source of the 4 T cell receptor beta chains below, sequenced in a study of blood T cell repertoires in COVID-19. Sequencing was performed with immunoSEQ multiplex PCR; in TCRdb, only in-frame clones are kept and a portion is missing. The sample carries about 100,000 clones, roughly 87% recorded once. The sample comprised peripheral blood. Receptors originate from a man aged 30 to 45 in a cohort sampled during active COVID-19.

The chain employs TRBV30 and TRBJ1-1; possibly TRBD1 for D (5 bases). Trimming cost V 3 bases and J 3 bases, with 11 bases left between them. Germline V gene lookup returns CDR1 GTSNPN and CDR2 SVGIG (reference sequence). The CDR3 spans 13 residues. The chain's CDR3 is CAWRPRVDTEAFF. CDR3 bases: TGTGCCTGGAGGCCCAGGGTGGACACTGAAGCTTTCTTT. The full variable domain, rest sourced from reference TRBV30 and TRBJ1-1, is SQTIHQWPATLVQPVGSPLSLECTVEGTSNPNLYWYRQAAGRGLQLLFYSVGIGQISSEVPQNLSASRPQDRQFILSSKKLLLSDSGFYLCAWRPRVDTEAFFGQGTRLTVV.

The genes are TRBV6-6 and TRBJ2-7; 10 nucleotides match TRBD1. Germline CDR1 MNHNY, CDR2 SVGAGI (reference sequence). The ends lost 6 bases at V and 4 bases at J; junction bases unmatched: 6. This CDR3 is built from 14 residues. CDR3 residues: CASSHGTGVYEQYF. The CDR3 nucleotides read TGTGCCAGCAGCCACGGGACAGGGGTTTACGAGCAGTACTTC.

The chain couples TRBV2 to TRBJ1-2; 9 bases agree with TRBD1. The CDR3 has 14 residues. The V gene end was trimmed by 7 bases and the J gene end by 2 bases; junction bases not matched to a gene: 5. Germline CDR1 reads SNHLY; CDR2 reads FYNNEI. CDR3: CASNPGQGNYGYTF. In DNA, the CDR3 is TGTGCCAGCAACCCGGGACAGGGAAACTATGGCTACACCTTC.

The chain is built from TRBV5-1 and TRBJ1-1; D perhaps matches TRBD1 (5 bases). This CDR3 is built from 16 residues. Trimming stripped 4 bases from V and 5 bases from J, with 21 bases between. Germline lookup yields CDR1 SGHRS and CDR2 YFSETQ. The CDR3 loop is CASSHNLDIAGTEAFF. The CDR3 DNA follows: TGCGCCAGCAGCCACAACCTGGACATTGCGGGAACTGAAGCTTTCTTT.